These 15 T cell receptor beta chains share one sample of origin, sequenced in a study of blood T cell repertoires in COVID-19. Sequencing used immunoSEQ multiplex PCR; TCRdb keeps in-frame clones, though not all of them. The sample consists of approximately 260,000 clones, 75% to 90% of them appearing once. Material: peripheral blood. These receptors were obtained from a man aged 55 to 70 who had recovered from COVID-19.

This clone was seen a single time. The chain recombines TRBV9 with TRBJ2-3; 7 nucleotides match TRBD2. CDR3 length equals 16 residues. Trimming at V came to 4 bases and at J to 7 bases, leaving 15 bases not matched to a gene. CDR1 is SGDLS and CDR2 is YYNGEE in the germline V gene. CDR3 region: CASSPYTAAGPNTQYF. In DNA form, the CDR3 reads TGTGCCAGCAGCCCCTACACGGCAGCGGGGCCGAATACGCAGTATTTT.

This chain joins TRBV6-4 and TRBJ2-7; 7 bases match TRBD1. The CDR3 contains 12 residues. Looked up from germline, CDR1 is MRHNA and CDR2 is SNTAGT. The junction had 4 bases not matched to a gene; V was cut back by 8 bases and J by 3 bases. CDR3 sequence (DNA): TGTGCCAGCCCCGGGACAGACTACGAGCAGTACTTC. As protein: CASPGTDYEQYF.

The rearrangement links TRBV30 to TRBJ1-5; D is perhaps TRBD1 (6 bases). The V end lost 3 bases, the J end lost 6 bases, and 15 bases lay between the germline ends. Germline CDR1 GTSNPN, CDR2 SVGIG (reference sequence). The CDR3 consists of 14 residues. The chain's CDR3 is CAWSRGGSGQPQHF. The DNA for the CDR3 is TGTGCCTGGAGCCGGGGGGGCTCTGGTCAGCCCCAGCATTTT.

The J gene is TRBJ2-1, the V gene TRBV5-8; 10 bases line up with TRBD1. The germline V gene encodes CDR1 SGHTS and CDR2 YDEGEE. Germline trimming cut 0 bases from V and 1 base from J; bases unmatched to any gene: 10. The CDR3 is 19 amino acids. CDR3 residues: CASSLVRTGGGRSYNEQFF. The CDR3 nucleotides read TGTGCCAGCAGCTTGGTTCGGACAGGGGGGGGAAGGTCCTACAATGAGCAGTTCTTC.

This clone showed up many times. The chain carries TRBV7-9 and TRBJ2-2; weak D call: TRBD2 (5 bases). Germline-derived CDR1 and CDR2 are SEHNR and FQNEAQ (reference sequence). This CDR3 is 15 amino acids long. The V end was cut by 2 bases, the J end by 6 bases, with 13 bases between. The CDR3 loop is CASSLWGSSAGELFF. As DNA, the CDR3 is TGTGCCAGCAGCTTATGGGGAAGTAGCGCCGGGGAGCTGTTTTTT.

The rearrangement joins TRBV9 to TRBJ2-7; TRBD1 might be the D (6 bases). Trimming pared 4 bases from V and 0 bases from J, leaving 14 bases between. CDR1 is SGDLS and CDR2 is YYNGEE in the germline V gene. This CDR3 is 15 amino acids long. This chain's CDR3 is CASSKEQGNSYEQYF. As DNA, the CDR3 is TGTGCCAGCAGCAAGGAGCAGGGGAACTCCTACGAGCAGTACTTC.

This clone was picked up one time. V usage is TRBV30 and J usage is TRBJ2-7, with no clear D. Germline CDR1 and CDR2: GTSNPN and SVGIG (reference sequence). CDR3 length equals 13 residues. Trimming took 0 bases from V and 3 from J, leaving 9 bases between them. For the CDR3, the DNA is TGTGCCTGGAGTGTATCTACCGACTACGAGCAGTACTTC. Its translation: CAWSVSTDYEQYF. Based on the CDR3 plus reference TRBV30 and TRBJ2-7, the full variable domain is SQTIHQWPATLVQPVGSPLSLECTVEGTSNPNLYWYRQAAGRGLQLLFYSVGIGQISSEVPQNLSASRPQDRQFILSSKKLLLSDSGFYLCAWSVSTDYEQYFGPGTRLTVT.

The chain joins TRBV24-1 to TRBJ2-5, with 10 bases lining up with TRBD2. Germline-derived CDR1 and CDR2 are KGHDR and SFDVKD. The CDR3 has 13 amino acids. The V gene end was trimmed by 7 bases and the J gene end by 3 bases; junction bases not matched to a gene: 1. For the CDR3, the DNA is TGTGCCACCAGGGGGACTAGCGAAGAGACCCAGTACTTC. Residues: CATRGTSEETQYF.

CDR3 protein: CASSTPVAGQETQYF. CDR3 nucleotides: TGTGCCAGCTCAACCCCAGTTGCTGGCCAAGAGACCCAGTACTTC. The rearrangement uses TRBV18 and TRBJ2-5; unclear D gene. Trimming took off 5 bases at V and 1 base at J, with 14 bases between the two ends. The V gene's germline CDR1 is KGHSH and CDR2 LQKENI. The CDR3 extends over 15 amino acids.

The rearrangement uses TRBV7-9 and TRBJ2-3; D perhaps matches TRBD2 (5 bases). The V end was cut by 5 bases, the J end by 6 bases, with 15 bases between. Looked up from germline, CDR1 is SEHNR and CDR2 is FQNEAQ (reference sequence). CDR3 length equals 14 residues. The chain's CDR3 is CASSGPGNVDTQYF. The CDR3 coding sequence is TGTGCCAGCAGCGGGCCGGGGAACGTCGATACGCAGTATTTT.

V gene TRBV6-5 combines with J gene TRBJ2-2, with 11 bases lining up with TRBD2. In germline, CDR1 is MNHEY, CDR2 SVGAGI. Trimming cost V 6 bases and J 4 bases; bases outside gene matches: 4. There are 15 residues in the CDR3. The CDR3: CASRTSGGPTGELFF. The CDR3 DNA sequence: TGTGCCAGCAGAACTAGCGGGGGCCCCACCGGGGAGCTGTTTTTT.

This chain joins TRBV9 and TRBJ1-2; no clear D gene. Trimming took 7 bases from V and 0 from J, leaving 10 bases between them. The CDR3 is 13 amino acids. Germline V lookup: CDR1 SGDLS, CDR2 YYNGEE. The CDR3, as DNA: TGTGCCAGCCGATCTAATCCTAACTATGGCTACACCTTC. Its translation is CASRSNPNYGYTF. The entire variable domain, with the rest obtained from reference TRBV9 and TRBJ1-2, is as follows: DSGVTQTPKHLITATGQRVTLRCSPRSGDLSVYWYQQSLDQGLQFLIQYYNGEERAKGNILERFSAQQFPDLHSELNLSSLELGDSALYFCASRSNPNYGYTFGSGTRLTVV.

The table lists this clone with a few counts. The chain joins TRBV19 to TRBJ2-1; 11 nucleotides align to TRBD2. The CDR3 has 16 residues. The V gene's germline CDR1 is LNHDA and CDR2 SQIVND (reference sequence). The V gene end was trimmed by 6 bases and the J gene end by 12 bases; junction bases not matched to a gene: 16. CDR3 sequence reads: CASRQLAGASPQRQFF. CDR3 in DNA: TGTGCCAGTAGGCAACTAGCGGGAGCCTCCCCCCAACGGCAGTTCTTC.

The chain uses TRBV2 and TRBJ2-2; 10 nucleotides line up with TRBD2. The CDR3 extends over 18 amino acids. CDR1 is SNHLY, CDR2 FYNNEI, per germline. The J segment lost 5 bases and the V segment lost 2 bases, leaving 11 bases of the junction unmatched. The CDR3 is CASSEILAGVRGTGELFF. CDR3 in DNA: TGTGCCAGCAGTGAAATCCTAGCGGGAGTTCGTGGGACCGGGGAGCTGTTTTTT.

The CDR3 sequence is CASSEEVSGINTGELFF. The CDR3 DNA is TGTGCCAGCAGTGAAGAGGTGAGCGGGATCAACACCGGGGAGCTGTTTTTT. This chain joins TRBV6-1 and TRBJ2-2; 7 nucleotides match TRBD2. The V gene's germline CDR1 is MNHNS and CDR2 SASEGT. V trimming: 1 base; J trimming: 2 bases; junction bases outside the gene matches: 7. This CDR3 has 17 residues.